The rows below give T cell receptor beta chains drawn from one sample of a study of glioma-infiltrating T cells after dendritic cell vaccination. Clones were sequenced by immunoSEQ multiplex PCR, and TCRdb holds only the in-frame ones, with some missing. Here the sample spans fewer than 85,000 clones, 80% to 90% being singletons. Sequenced here: blood, sampled before dendritic cell vaccination. The receptors originated from a human donor with glioblastoma. The CDR3 runs from the conserved cysteine through the conserved F or W. D genes are given only for firm matches. Part of the rows lack a size; the others show once, few, many or a class for expanded clones.

J gene,V gene,clone size,D gene,CDR3 protein,CDR3 DNA
TRBJ2-2,TRBV27,.,TRBD2,CASTRAGGPNTGELFF,TGTGCCAGCACAAGAGCGGGGGGACCGAACACCGGGGAGCTGTTTTTT
TRBJ1-2,TRBV6-5,.,.,CASRAVSGVYGYTF,TGTGCCAGCAGAGCTGTTTCCGGGGTCTATGGCTACACCTTC
TRBJ2-1,TRBV5-1,.,.,CASSHTSSGYNEQFF,TGCGCCAGCAGCCACACCTCTTCCGGGTACAATGAGCAGTTCTTC
TRBJ1-6,TRBV14,.,.,CASSGTSYNSPLHF,TGTGCCAGCAGCGGCACCTCCTATAATTCACCCCTCCACTTT
TRBJ1-6,TRBV2,once,.,CASTQAPYSPLHF,TGTGCCAGCACCCAAGCCCCTTATTCACCCCTCCACTTT
TRBJ1-1,TRBV14,.,.,CASSQDPPPSDTEAFF,TGTGCCAGCAGCCAAGATCCGCCTCCCTCGGACACTGAAGCTTTCTTT
TRBJ1-4,TRBV4-1,.,TRBD1,CASSPPGQINEKLFF,TGCGCCAGCAGCCCTCCGGGACAGATTAATGAAAAACTGTTTTTT
TRBJ2-7,TRBV11-3,.,.,CASSLGSSAGEQYF,TGTGCCAGCAGCTTAGGCTCCAGCGCGGGTGAGCAGTACTTC
TRBJ1-2,TRBV4-1,.,.,CASSQYEAAENYGYTF,TGCGCCAGCAGCCAATACGAAGCGGCAGAAAACTATGGCTACACCTTC
TRBJ2-5,TRBV7-9,.,.,CASSLATGGETQYF,TGTGCCAGCAGCCTGGCCACCGGGGGAGAGACCCAGTACTTC
TRBJ2-7,TRBV27,.,.,CATGRGVAYSYEQYF,TGTGCCACCGGTCGTGGAGTAGCATACTCCTACGAGCAGTACTTC
TRBJ1-1,TRBV11-3,.,.,CASSPAGRVMNTEAFF,TGTGCCAGCAGCCCCGCCGGGAGGGTCATGAACACTGAAGCTTTCTTT
TRBJ1-1,TRBV9,.,.,CASSVRPAAEAFF,TGTGCCAGCAGCGTAAGACCAGCGGCTGAAGCTTTCTTT
TRBJ2-5,TRBV25-1,.,.,CASSESIRTVQETQYF,TGTGCCAGCAGTGAATCTATTCGTACGGTCCAAGAGACCCAGTACTTC
TRBJ2-5,TRBV18,.,.,CASSPPGQPQETQYF,TGTGCCAGCTCACCACCCGGACAACCACAAGAGACCCAGTACTTC
TRBJ1-1,TRBV7-3,.,.,CASSSSSGTEAFF,TGTGCCAGCAGCTCGAGTTCGGGAACTGAAGCTTTCTTT
TRBJ2-3,TRBV5-1,.,.,CASSLTGYTSTDTQYF,TGCGCCAGCAGCTTGACAGGTTACACTAGCACAGATACGCAGTATTTT
TRBJ2-7,TRBV30,.,.,CAWKTVPPDEQYF,TGTGCCTGGAAAACAGTACCCCCTGACGAGCAGTACTTC
TRBJ1-6,TRBV9,.,TRBD1,CASSARPGTGSDSPLHF,TGTGCCAGCAGCGCCCGTCCCGGGACAGGTTCGGATTCACCCCTCCACTTT
TRBJ2-1,TRBV30,.,TRBD2,CAWRLTSGRSDEQFF,TGTGCCTGGAGGCTGACTAGCGGGAGATCCGATGAGCAGTTCTTC
TRBJ1-2,TRBV5-4,.,.,CASTQPGLNSYTF,TGTGCCAGCACCCAACCGGGACTTAACAGCTACACCTTC
TRBJ2-3,TRBV10-3,once,TRBD2,CAIRPRDSGSTDTQYF,TGTGCCATCAGGCCCCGAGATAGCGGGAGTACAGATACGCAGTATTTT
TRBJ2-5,TRBV5-4,.,.,CASSSPGTAETQYF,TGTGCCAGCAGCTCCCCGGGAACAGCTGAGACCCAGTACTTC
TRBJ2-7,TRBV27,.,.,CASKQARGSYEQYF,TGTGCCAGCAAACAGGCGCGGGGCTCCTACGAGCAGTACTTC
TRBJ2-5,TRBV6-1,.,TRBD2,CASSEGSGGGETQYF,TGTGCCAGCAGTGAGGGTTCGGGAGGCGGGGAGACCCAGTACTTC
TRBJ2-7,TRBV7-8,.,TRBD1,CASTERGQGERTRTSYEQYF,TGTGCCAGCACCGAAAGGGGACAGGGGGAAAGGACTAGGACCTCCTACGAGCAGTACTTC
TRBJ2-1,TRBV9,.,.,CASSGSPLGYNEQFF,TGTGCCAGCAGCGGTAGCCCATTGGGCTACAATGAGCAGTTCTTC
TRBJ1-1,TRBV2,.,TRBD1,CASSVTGDYTEAFF,TGTGCCAGCAGTGTTACAGGGGATTACACTGAAGCTTTCTTT
TRBJ1-3,TRBV4-1,.,.,CASSQDTDSSGNTIYF,TGCGCCAGCAGCCAAGATACGGACTCTTCTGGAAACACCATATATTTT
TRBJ2-1,TRBV7-3,.,TRBD2,CASSLADGTSSYNEQFF,TGTGCCAGCAGCCTAGCCGACGGGACTAGCTCCTACAATGAGCAGTTCTTC
TRBJ2-3,TRBV6-1,.,TRBD2,CASRLAASTDTQYF,TGTGCCAGCAGACTAGCGGCTAGCACAGATACGCAGTATTTT
TRBJ2-7,TRBV5-1,.,TRBD2,CASSLIRGGNYEQYF,TGCGCCAGCAGTTTGATCCGCGGGGGAAACTACGAGCAGTACTTC
TRBJ2-3,TRBV29-1,.,.,CSVEEGGYTDTQYF,TGCAGCGTTGAAGAAGGCGGATACACAGATACGCAGTATTTT
TRBJ1-2,TRBV5-4,.,TRBD1,CASTSRDRVYGYTF,TGTGCCAGCACCTCCAGGGACAGGGTCTATGGCTACACCTTC
TRBJ2-2,TRBV9,.,TRBD2,CASTGLAGGSGELFF,TGTGCCAGCACCGGACTAGCGGGGGGGTCCGGGGAGCTGTTTTTT